The rows below give T cell receptor beta chains drawn from one sample of a study of blood T cells in healthy people across ages. TCRdb re-derived calls from the 5' RACE reads in MiXCR, one entry per CDR3 protein. The sample consists of about 1.5 million distinct CDR3 sequences, 35% to 45% of them appearing once. The sequenced sample was blood. The receptors shown here come from a woman in her late teens or twenties in good health. Both conserved end residues are part of each CDR3. The D gene is left open where the match is weak. Not every row has a clone size; where given, it reads once, few, many or a size class.

v_gene	abundance	j_gene	d_gene	CDR3nt	CDR3aa
TRBV7-2	NA	TRBJ1-2	TRBD1	TGTGCCAGCAGCGATGGGACAGGGAGTATCTATGGCTACACCTTC	CASSDGTGSIYGYTF
TRBV7-9	few	TRBJ1-1	NA	TGTGCCAGCAGCCCCTATTTTGGCAGGACTGAAGCTTTCTTT	CASSPYFGRTEAFF
TRBV5-4	few	TRBJ2-7	NA	TGTGCCAGCAGCCACGGGACAAGAGTCGCCGAGCAGTACTTC	CASSHGTRVAEQYF
TRBV7-6	NA	TRBJ2-2	TRBD1	TGTGCCAGCAGCTTAGTGGGACAGGGGGGCACCGGGGAGCTGTTTTTT	CASSLVGQGGTGELFF
TRBV30	NA	TRBJ2-4	NA	TGTGCCTGGGCAAGCACAGGATCTACGGAGCAGTACTTC	CAWASTGSTEQYF
TRBV28	NA	TRBJ2-3	TRBD2	TGTGCCAGCAGTTTACATACGGGAGGCTCGAGCACAGATACGCAGTATTTT	CASSLHTGGSSTDTQYF
TRBV12-3/TRBV12-4	NA	TRBJ1-4	TRBD1	TGTGCCAGCAGTCACAACAGGGGCTCGGGTGAAAAACTGTTTTTT	CASSHNRGSGEKLFF
TRBV27	few	TRBJ2-2	NA	TGTGCCAGTGCCGGGGACGCAAACACCGGGGAGCTGTTTTTT	CASAGDANTGELFF
TRBV12-3/TRBV12-4	few	TRBJ2-7	NA	TGTGCCAGCAGCAAAGTCATGGGTTGGAGCTCCTACAATGAGCAGTACTTC	CASSKVMGWSSYNEQYF
TRBV6-1	NA	TRBJ1-4	TRBD1	TGTGCCAGCACCCCGGGACAGGGGGGCGAAAAACTGTTTTTT	CASTPGQGGEKLFF
TRBV4-1	NA	TRBJ2-5	NA	TGCGCCAGCAGCCAAGAGAACAGGCAAGAGACCCAGTACTTC	CASSQENRQETQYF
TRBV30	NA	TRBJ2-3	TRBD1	TGTGCCTGGAGTGCGGGGCAGGGGGTCACAGCAGATACGCAGTATTTT	CAWSAGQGVTADTQYF
TRBV30	NA	TRBJ1-1	TRBD1	TGTGCCTGGAGTGAAGGAGCGACAGGGCCTGAAGCTTTCTTT	CAWSEGATGPEAFF
TRBV25-1	many	TRBJ2-3	TRBD2	TGTGCCAGCAGTCCTCGGACTAGCAGTTTCACAGATACGCAGTATTTT	CASSPRTSSFTDTQYF
TRBV7-9	NA	TRBJ2-3	TRBD2	TGTGCCAGCAGCTCCACTAGCGGGGTTGCAGATACGCAGTATTTT	CASSSTSGVADTQYF
TRBV5-1	NA	TRBJ2-5	NA	TGCGCCAGCAGCTTGCTTGGTACAGAAGCAGAGACCCAGTACTTC	CASSLLGTEAETQYF
TRBV7-7	NA	TRBJ2-5	NA	TGTGCTAGCAGCCCTGACCGCCCCCAAGAGACCCAGTACTTC	CASSPDRPQETQYF
TRBV6-2/TRBV6-3	few	TRBJ1-1	NA	TGTGCCAGCAGTCATGGAGTTGAAGCTTTCTTT	CASSHGVEAFF
TRBV20-1	NA	TRBJ2-7	TRBD2	TGCAGTGCTAGAGTTGCGGGAGGTGGCTACGAGCAGTACTTC	CSARVAGGGYEQYF
TRBV27	few	TRBJ2-7	NA	TGTGCCAGCAGTTTAGATAGGGGGGCCGACGAGCAGTACTTC	CASSLDRGADEQYF
TRBV3-1	few	TRBJ2-6	NA	TGTGCCAGCAGCCATGAGGAGGGAATCTCTGGGGCCAACGTCCTGACTTTC	CASSHEEGISGANVLTF
TRBV12-3/TRBV12-4	NA	TRBJ2-2	TRBD1	TGTGCCAGCAGACCGGACAGGGGGAAGGAAGGGGAGCTGTTTTTT	CASRPDRGKEGELFF
TRBV7-9	NA	TRBJ2-5	NA	TGTGCCAGCAGCTTAGGACAGGTCCCGGAGACCCAGTACTTC	CASSLGQVPETQYF
TRBV6-2/TRBV6-3	NA	TRBJ2-3	TRBD2	TGTGCCAGCAGTTCCCTCGGACGAGCGGGAGATTATACGCAGTATTTT	CASSSLGRAGDYTQYF
TRBV6-2/TRBV6-3	few	TRBJ1-1	NA	TGTGCCAGCAGGCCTGGCTGGGGAACTGAAGCTTTCTTT	CASRPGWGTEAFF
TRBV12-3/TRBV12-4	NA	TRBJ2-1	NA	TGTGCCAGCAGTTGGACAATATACAATGAGCAGTTCTTC	CASSWTIYNEQFF
TRBV5-1	many	TRBJ2-4	NA	TGCGCCAGCAGCTTGGCCCTGGGGATGTCGAACATTCAGTACTTC	CASSLALGMSNIQYF
TRBV20-1	NA	TRBJ2-5	NA	TGCAGTGCTAGGATACTAGAACAAGAGACCCAGTACTTC	CSARILEQETQYF
TRBV29-1	NA	TRBJ2-1	TRBD2	TGCAGCGTTGAAATTAGCGGGAGGGCCAAATATGAGCAGTTCTTC	CSVEISGRAKYEQFF
TRBV9	few	TRBJ2-3	NA	TGTGCCAGCAGCGTAGAATCGAACACAGATACGCAGTATTTT	CASSVESNTDTQYF
TRBV5-1	NA	TRBJ2-2	TRBD1	TGCGCCAGCAGCCCCTTGACAGGGGGGGAGCTGTTTTTT	CASSPLTGGELFF
TRBV7-9	NA	TRBJ2-5	NA	TGTGCCAGCAGCTTACGCGGGGCCCAAGAGACCCAGTACTTC	CASSLRGAQETQYF
TRBV24-1	NA	TRBJ1-2	NA	TGTGCCACCAGTGATTTGACGGTTAACTATGGCTACACCTTC	CATSDLTVNYGYTF
TRBV5-5	NA	TRBJ1-4	NA	TGTGCCAGCAGCTTGGTGCCGACCTCAACTAATGAAAAACTGTTTTTT	CASSLVPTSTNEKLFF
TRBV7-2	NA	TRBJ2-7	NA	TGTGCCAGCAAGCTCATAGTTCACGAGCAGTACTTC	CASKLIVHEQYF
TRBV2	few	TRBJ1-5	NA	TGTGCCAGCAGTCTCGGGACATCAAGCAATCAGCCCCAGCATTTT	CASSLGTSSNQPQHF
TRBV10-3	few	TRBJ2-7	NA	TGTGCCATCAAAGTTACAGGTTCCAGCTCCTACAATGAGCAGTACTTC	CAIKVTGSSSYNEQYF
TRBV2	NA	TRBJ1-2	TRBD1	TGTGCCAGCCGGGGATGGGACAGACTATATGGCTACACCTTC	CASRGWDRLYGYTF
TRBV28	NA	TRBJ2-3	TRBD2	TGTGCCAGCAGTACCCCTCTAGCGGGAGATTGGGATACGCAGTATTTT	CASSTPLAGDWDTQYF
TRBV3-1	NA	TRBJ2-2	TRBD2	TGTGCCAGCAGTAGCGGGATGGGCACCGGGGAGCTGTTTTTT	CASSSGMGTGELFF
TRBV12-3/TRBV12-4	NA	TRBJ2-3	TRBD2	TGTGCCAGCGGCTCAGTAGCGGGGTTAAGCACAGATACGCAGTATTTT	CASGSVAGLSTDTQYF
TRBV29-1	NA	TRBJ2-2	TRBD1	TGCAGCGTCTTGACAGGGGGCCTCACCGGGGAGCTGTTTTTT	CSVLTGGLTGELFF
TRBV3-1	NA	TRBJ2-3	NA	TGTGCCAGCGAGGGCAGAGGGACAGATACGCAGTATTTT	CASEGRGTDTQYF
TRBV12-3/TRBV12-4	NA	TRBJ1-1	NA	TGTGCCAGCAGTTTTATTCCGGGGACTGAAGCTTTCTTT	CASSFIPGTEAFF
TRBV27	many	TRBJ2-6	NA	TGTGCCAGCAGCCAGGTAAATGGACCTGGGGCCAACGTCCTGACTTTC	CASSQVNGPGANVLTF
TRBV6-5	few	TRBJ2-7	TRBD2	TGTGCCAGCAGGACTAGCGGGGCTTTCAATGAGCAGTACTTC	CASRTSGAFNEQYF
TRBV27	NA	TRBJ2-7	TRBD1	TGTGCCAGCAGACCCACCGAGACAGGGGCCTACGAGCAGTACTTC	CASRPTETGAYEQYF